This TCR beta chain originates from a study of T cell repertoires in cytomegalovirus infection. Germline CDR1 SGHTA, CDR2 FQGNSA. The CDR3 consists of 15 residues. V was clipped by 1 base and J by 6 bases, with 13 bases between them. One entry per CDR3 protein, called by TCRdb with MiXCR from the reads. The data show 150,000 to 200,000 distinct CDR3 sequences, roughly 9.8% seen once. This clonotype was recorded many times. The specimen was PBMCs. This sequence joins TRBV7-2 and TRBJ1-5, with D unclear. This receptor was obtained from a human donor in good health (CMV status not recorded). Some clones in this sample may be carry-over from other donors' samples. CDR3 DNA: TGTGCCAGCAGCTTAGATTGGCGCAGGAGTCAGCCCCAGCATTTT. Translation: CASSLDWRRSQPQHF.